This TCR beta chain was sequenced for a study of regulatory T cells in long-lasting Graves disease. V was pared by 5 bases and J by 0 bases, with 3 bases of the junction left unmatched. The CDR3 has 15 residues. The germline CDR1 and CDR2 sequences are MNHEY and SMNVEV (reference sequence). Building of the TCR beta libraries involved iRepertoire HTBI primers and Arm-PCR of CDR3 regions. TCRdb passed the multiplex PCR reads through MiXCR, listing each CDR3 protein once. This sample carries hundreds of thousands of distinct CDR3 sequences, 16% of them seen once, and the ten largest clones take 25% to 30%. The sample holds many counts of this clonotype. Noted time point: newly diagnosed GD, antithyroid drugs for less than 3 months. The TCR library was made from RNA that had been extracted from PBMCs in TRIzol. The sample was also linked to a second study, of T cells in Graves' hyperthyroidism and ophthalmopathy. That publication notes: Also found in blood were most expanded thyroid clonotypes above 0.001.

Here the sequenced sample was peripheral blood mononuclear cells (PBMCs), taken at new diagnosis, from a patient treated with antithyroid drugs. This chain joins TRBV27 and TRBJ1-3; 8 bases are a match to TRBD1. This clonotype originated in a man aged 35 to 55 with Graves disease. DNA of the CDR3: TGTGCCAGCAGTGCCACAGGGGGCTCTGGAAACACCATATATTTT. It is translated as CASSATGGSGNTIYF.